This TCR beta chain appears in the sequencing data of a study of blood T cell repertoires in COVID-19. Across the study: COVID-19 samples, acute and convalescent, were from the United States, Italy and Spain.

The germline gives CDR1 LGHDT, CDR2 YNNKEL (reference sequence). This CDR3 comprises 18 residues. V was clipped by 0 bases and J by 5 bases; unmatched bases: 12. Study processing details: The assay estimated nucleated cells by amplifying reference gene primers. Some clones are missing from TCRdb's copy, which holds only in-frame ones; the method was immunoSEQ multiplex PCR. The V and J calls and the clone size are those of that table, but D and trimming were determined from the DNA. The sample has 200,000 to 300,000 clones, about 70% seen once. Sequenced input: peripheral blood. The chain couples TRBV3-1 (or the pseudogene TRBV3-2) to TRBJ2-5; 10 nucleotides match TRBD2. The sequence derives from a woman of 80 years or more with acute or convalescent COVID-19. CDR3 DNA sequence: TGTGCCAGCAGCCAAGATATTAAACTAGCGGGAATTCAGGAGACCCAGTACTTC. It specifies CASSQDIKLAGIQETQYF.